This entry lists 25 T cell receptor beta chains sequenced from one sample in a study of cytomegalovirus exposure and HLA in healthy donors. Generated by immunoSEQ multiplex PCR, the TCRdb table keeps only in-frame clones and is missing some. The sample holds 150,000 or so clones, more than 75% seen once. Source material: PBMCs. These receptors all stem from a woman in her twenties or thirties in good health and CMV-seronegative.

The J gene is TRBJ1-5, the V gene TRBV4-1; weak D call: TRBD1 (6 bases). CDR3 length: 14 residues. Germline lookup yields CDR1 MGHRA and CDR2 YSYEKL. V was trimmed by 1 base and J by 2 bases, leaving 6 bases between them. The CDR3 loop is CASSQAGGNQPQHF. The CDR3 DNA sequence: TGCGCCAGCAGCCAAGCAGGGGGCAATCAGCCCCAGCATTTT.

CDR3 protein: CAISETQETQYF. As DNA, the CDR3 is TGTGCCATCAGTGAGACCCAGGAGACCCAGTACTTC. The chain employs TRBV10-3 and TRBJ2-5; D is ambiguous. Germline V CDR1 and CDR2: ENHRY, SYGVKD. The ends were cut back, 2 bases at V and 5 bases at J, with 6 bases in the middle. The CDR3 runs 12 residues.

The gene calls are TRBV4-1 and TRBJ1-2; no clear D. The germline V gene has CDR1 MGHRA and CDR2 YSYEKL. Deletions cut 4 bases from V and 1 base from J, with 16 bases between. The CDR3 length is 16 residues. CDR3 amino acids: CASSPSAATVNYGYTF. The DNA of the CDR3 is TGCGCCAGCAGCCCTAGTGCGGCCACGGTTAACTATGGCTACACCTTC.

Concerning this clone: Other DNA sequences in this specimen translate into the identical CDR3. This chain uses TRBV5-1 with TRBJ2-7, with 8 bases aligning to TRBD1. The V and J ends lost 4 bases and 2 bases, in that order; junction bases with no gene match: 5. The germline CDR1 and CDR2 sequences are SGHRS and YFSETQ. CDR3 length equals 14 residues. CDR3 sequence: CASSVSGGAYEQYF. The CDR3 nucleotides read TGCGCCAGCAGCGTTTCAGGGGGCGCCTACGAGCAGTACTTC.

The chain has TRBV9 and TRBJ2-1; 8 bases fit TRBD1. V was pared by 3 bases and J by 4 bases, with 9 bases of the junction left unmatched. This CDR3 has 16 residues. CDR1 SGDLS and CDR2 YYNGEE come from the germline V gene. The CDR3 loop is CASSAQGAHIYNEQFF. The CDR3 nucleotides read TGTGCCAGCAGCGCCCAGGGGGCCCATATTTACAATGAGCAGTTCTTC.

This clone was seen just once. J is TRBJ2-7 and V is TRBV7-2; TRBD2 matches 11 bases. From germline, CDR1 is SGHTA and CDR2 FQGNSA. V gave up 3 bases and J gave up 0 bases; unmatched junction bases: 7. The CDR3 totals 17 residues. CDR3 region: CASSLVAGGRVSYEQYF. The CDR3 DNA reads TGTGCCAGCAGCTTGGTAGCGGGGGGGCGGGTCTCCTACGAGCAGTACTTC.

J is TRBJ2-7 and V is TRBV4-1; 7 bases map to TRBD1. The junction had 5 bases not matched to a gene; V was cut back by 3 bases and J by 3 bases. The CDR3 is made up of 14 amino acids. Germline CDR1 is MGHRA and CDR2 is YSYEKL. The CDR3 DNA reads as TGCGCCAGCAGCCAGAACGACAGGGTCTACGAGCAGTACTTC. Translation: CASSQNDRVYEQYF.

The chain joins TRBV10-2 to TRBJ2-7, with 12 bases matching TRBD2. Trimming removed 7 bases from V and 6 bases from J; junction bases left unmatched: 4. CDR1 is WSHSY and CDR2 is SAAADI in the germline V gene. CDR3 length: 13 residues. The CDR3 sequence: CASKASGGGEQYF. CDR3 in DNA: TGCGCCAGCAAAGCTAGCGGGGGGGGCGAGCAGTACTTC.

The chain combines TRBV5-8 with TRBJ2-3, with 13 bases aligning to TRBD2. The V gene end was trimmed by 4 bases and the J gene end by 5 bases; junction bases not matched to a gene: 1. Germline V gene data show CDR1 as SGHTS and CDR2 as YDEGEE. The CDR3 has 14 residues. The CDR3 DNA sequence: TGTGCCAGCAGCCGACTAGCGGGGGGAGATACGCAGTATTTT. Its protein product is CASSRLAGGDTQYF.

The rearrangement joins TRBV5-4 to TRBJ1-3, with 7 bases aligning to TRBD1. The germline CDR1 and CDR2 sequences are SGHNT and YYREEE (reference sequence). V trimming: 4 bases; J trimming: 2 bases; junction bases outside the gene matches: 3. The CDR3 has 14 amino acids. The CDR3 loop reads CASSRRGPGNTIYF. The CDR3 DNA reads as TGTGCCAGCAGCAGAAGGGGGCCTGGAAACACCATATATTTT.

J is TRBJ2-7 and V is TRBV6-5; TRBD2 agrees at 11 bases. This CDR3 is built from 15 residues. V trimming: 5 bases; J trimming: 2 bases; junction bases outside the gene matches: 5. The germline CDR1 and CDR2 sequences are MNHEY and SVGAGI. CDR3 in amino acids: CASSTSGGTTYEQYF. In nucleotides, the CDR3 is TGTGCCAGCAGTACTAGCGGGGGAACCACCTACGAGCAGTACTTC.

The chain has TRBV5-1 and TRBJ1-1; no definite D call. V was shortened by 6 bases and J by 1 base, with 19 bases between the two germline ends. The CDR3 consists of 16 residues. Looked up from germline, CDR1 is SGHRS and CDR2 is YFSETQ. Here the CDR3 DNA reads TGCGCCAGCAAAGAGACCGGCAGGAAAGCGAACACTGAAGCTTTCTTT. Its protein product is CASKETGRKANTEAFF.

In DNA form, the CDR3 reads TGTGCCAGCTCACCACAAGGAGGGGTCACCTCTGGAAACACCATATATTTT. It encodes CASSPQGGVTSGNTIYF. The V call is TRBV18, the J call TRBJ1-3; the D gene is possibly TRBD1 (5 bases). The germline CDR1 and CDR2 sequences are KGHSH and LQKENI. The CDR3 is 17 residues long. V was pared by 1 base and J by 0 bases, with 13 bases between.

V gene TRBV2 combines with J gene TRBJ2-3, with 13 bases aligning to TRBD2. The J segment lost 4 bases and the V segment lost 7 bases, leaving 5 bases of the junction unmatched. Germline values: CDR1 SNHLY, CDR2 FYNNEI. CDR3 length: 15 residues. The CDR3 reads CASNRLAGGADTQYF. In DNA, the CDR3 is TGTGCCAGCAACCGACTAGCGGGGGGTGCAGATACGCAGTATTTT.

This CDR3 reads CASSLGTGYEQYF. The CDR3 DNA is TGTGCCAGCAGCTTGGGGACAGGGTACGAGCAGTACTTC. This rearrangement joins TRBV5-6 to TRBJ2-7; 8 bases are a match to TRBD1. With V trimmed by 0 bases and J by 4 bases, 0 bases remained unmatched. CDR1 SGHDT and CDR2 YYEEEE come from the germline V gene. This CDR3 contains 13 residues.

The rearrangement uses TRBV2 and TRBJ2-5; TRBD1 matches at 7 bases. The ends lost 2 bases at V and 4 bases at J; junction bases unmatched: 10. This CDR3 contains 16 residues. CDR1 is SNHLY and CDR2 is FYNNEI in the germline V gene. The CDR3 region is CASSELVAGGVETQYF. CDR3 in DNA: TGTGCCAGCAGTGAATTGGTGGCAGGGGGTGTAGAGACCCAGTACTTC.

The rearrangement links TRBV14 to TRBJ1-1; D is perhaps TRBD1 (6 bases). The V gene lost 4 bases and the J gene lost 0 bases, with 18 bases spanning the gap. Looked up from germline, CDR1 is SGHDN and CDR2 is FVKESK. The length of the CDR3 is 17 residues. CDR3 bases: TGTGCCAGCAGCCGCTTCGCGTGGGGGGGGCTGAACACTGAAGCTTTCTTT. Protein: CASSRFAWGGLNTEAFF.

Points on this clone: The identical CDR3 is also encoded by other nucleotide sequences in the sample. The chain links TRBV6-5 to TRBJ1-2, with 8 positions matching TRBD1. Trimming cost V 5 bases and J 6 bases; bases outside gene matches: 5. The CDR3 runs 13 residues. Germline V CDR1 and CDR2: MNHEY, SVGAGI. The CDR3 sequence is CASSPTGGNGYTF. The CDR3 nucleotides are TGTGCCAGCAGTCCAACAGGGGGGAATGGCTACACCTTC.

The chain has TRBV7-2 and TRBJ2-7; D not resolved. Germline assignment: CDR1 SGHTA and CDR2 FQGNSA. V was shortened by 5 bases and J by 0 bases, with 8 bases between the two germline ends. This CDR3 has 13 residues. CDR3 in DNA: TGTGCCAGCAGCCTGTCCAGCTCCTACGAGCAGTACTTC. This sequence encodes CASSLSSSYEQYF.

V usage is TRBV15 and J usage is TRBJ2-7; D uncertain. Germline CDR1 and CDR2: LNHNV and YYDKDF (reference sequence). The CDR3 is 13 residues long. V was clipped by 0 bases and J by 3 bases, with 6 bases between them. The CDR3 spells CATSRDPNYEQYF. CDR3 in DNA: TGTGCCACCAGCAGAGATCCTAACTACGAGCAGTACTTC.

V gene TRBV5-4 combines with J gene TRBJ2-7; TRBD2 agrees at 11 bases. Germline CDR1 SGHNT, CDR2 YYREEE (reference sequence). V lost 4 bases to trimming and J lost 2 bases; unmatched junction nucleotides: 11. The CDR3 sequence is 17 residues long. The CDR3 spells CASSIATLAGGPYEQYF. The CDR3 nucleotides are TGTGCCAGCAGCATCGCAACCCTAGCGGGGGGCCCCTACGAGCAGTACTTC. The full variable domain, completed using reference TRBV5-4 and TRBJ2-7, is ETGVTQSPTHLIKTRGQQVTLRCSSQSGHNTVSWYQQALGQGPQFIFQYYREEENGRGNFPPRFSGLQFPNYSSELNVNALELDDSALYLCASSIATLAGGPYEQYFGPGTRLTVT.

The genes are TRBV14 and TRBJ1-1, with 9 nucleotides matching TRBD1. V trimming: 2 bases; J trimming: 1 base; junction bases outside the gene matches: 5. Germline V gives CDR1 SGHDN, CDR2 FVKESK. The CDR3 is 16 residues long. CDR3 protein: CASSQRWGQGNTEAFF. CDR3 coding DNA: TGTGCCAGCAGCCAAAGGTGGGGACAGGGGAACACTGAAGCTTTCTTT.

V and J are TRBV6-1 and TRBJ1-3; no clear D. Trimming took off 2 bases at V and 0 bases at J, with 8 bases between the two ends. The CDR3 sequence is 15 residues long. Germline lookup yields CDR1 MNHNS and CDR2 SASEGT. In DNA form, the CDR3 reads TGTGCCAGCAGTGAAATGGGAGTCTCTGGAAACACCATATATTTT. Protein: CASSEMGVSGNTIYF.

The chain couples TRBV4-2 to TRBJ2-2, with D perhaps matching TRBD2 (5 bases). Trimming shortened V by 3 bases and J by 5 bases, and 10 bases separated the two germline ends. There are 14 residues in the CDR3. Germline V gene sequence: CDR1 LGHNA, CDR2 YNFKEQ. The CDR3: CASSHGERTGELFF. CDR3 DNA sequence: TGTGCCAGCAGCCATGGGGAGCGTACCGGGGAGCTGTTTTTT.

The chain uses TRBV5-6 and TRBJ1-1; weak D call: TRBD1 (5 bases). CDR1 is SGHDT, CDR2 YYEEEE, per germline. This CDR3 is 15 amino acids long. V was trimmed by 0 bases and J by 0 bases, leaving 9 bases between them. The DNA of the CDR3 is TGTGCCAGCAGCTTGGGACAGATCCTGAACACTGAAGCTTTCTTT. Protein: CASSLGQILNTEAFF.